This T cell receptor (beta chain) stems from a study of CD8 T cells in ankylosing spondylitis. Findings and caveats of the study: Apparently characteristic of ankylosing spondylitis blood was a TCR beta motif (about 8 highly homologous variants). A CD8+ phenotype characterized the disease-linked clones, which were relatively rare in peripheral blood. Earlier studies detected some motif variants in reactive arthritis synovial fluid and blood.

Germline V gene sequence: CDR1 SGHVS, CDR2 FNYEAQ. This CDR3 spans 16 amino acids. Trimming took 5 bases from V and 0 from J, leaving 15 bases between them. This clonotype has only a few counts. Its antigen is currently unknown. Molecular-barcoded quantitative 5'-RACE produced these TCR beta libraries. TCRdb passed the 5' RACE reads through MiXCR, listing each CDR3 protein once. This table holds about 220,000 distinct CDR3 sequences, 10% to 13% found once. This TCR was sampled from a male donor with ankylosing spondylitis or in good health (not recorded which). Input material: blood, either unsorted or a sorted T cell fraction (not recorded which). This rearrangement joins TRBV7-6 to TRBJ2-3; TRBD1 or TRBD2 may be the D gene (6 bases each). The CDR3 region has the DNA TGTGCCAGCAGCCAGATAGGGGGGATTAGCACAGATACGCAGTATTTT. This translates into CASSQIGGISTDTQYF.